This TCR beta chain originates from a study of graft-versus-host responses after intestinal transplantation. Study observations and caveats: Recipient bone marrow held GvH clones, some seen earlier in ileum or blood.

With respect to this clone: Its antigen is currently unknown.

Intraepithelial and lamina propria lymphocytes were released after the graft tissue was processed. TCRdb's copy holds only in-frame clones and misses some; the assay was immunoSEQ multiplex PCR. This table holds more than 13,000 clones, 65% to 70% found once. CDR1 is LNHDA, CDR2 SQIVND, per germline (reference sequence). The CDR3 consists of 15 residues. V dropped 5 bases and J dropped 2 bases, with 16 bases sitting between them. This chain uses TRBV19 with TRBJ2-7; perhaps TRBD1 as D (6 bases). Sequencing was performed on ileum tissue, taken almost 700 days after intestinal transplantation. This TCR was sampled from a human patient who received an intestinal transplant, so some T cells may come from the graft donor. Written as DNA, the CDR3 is TGTGCCAGTAGTCCACAATCGACAGGAACCTACGAGCAGTACTTC. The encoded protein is CASSPQSTGTYEQYF.